This T cell receptor beta chain emerged from a study of blood T cell repertoires in COVID-19. The repertoire was sequenced with immunoSEQ multiplex PCR; TCRdb's copy has only in-frame clones and lacks some. The sample has just over 95,000 clones; just under 90% are singletons. From germline, CDR1 is LNHDA and CDR2 SQIVND (reference sequence). V lost 3 bases, J lost 4 bases, and 12 bases lay in between. CDR3 length: 14 residues. This sequence originates from a human donor in a cohort sampled during active COVID-19. Material: peripheral blood. J is TRBJ1-2 and V is TRBV19, with no clear D. The CDR3 nucleotides read TGTGCCAGTAGTATGGGGAGTGGCGGCTATGGCTACACCTTC. This encodes CASSMGSGGYGYTF.